This TCR beta chain was found in a study of T cell responses to AZD1222 COVID-19 vaccine. Clones were sequenced by immunoSEQ multiplex PCR, and TCRdb holds only the in-frame ones, with some missing. The sample records tens of thousands of clones, around nine tenths being singletons. Trimming left V 1 base short and J 4 bases short, with 9 bases between. This CDR3 is 14 amino acids long. Germline CDR1 and CDR2: MNHNS and SASEGT. This specimen was peripheral blood, taken on day 0 of AZD1222 vaccination. This chain joins TRBV6-1 and TRBJ2-3; D not resolved. This TCR was sampled from an adult in good health. This CDR3 reads CASSEVARADTQYF. CDR3 nucleotides: TGTGCCAGCAGTGAAGTGGCAAGGGCAGATACGCAGTATTTT.